Below are 18 T cell receptor beta chains sequenced from a single sample in a study of early T cells in non-severe SARS-CoV-2 infection (TCRdb year 2021). Receptor libraries were prepared by 5' RACE. Sequenced on a NextSeq 500. TCRdb ran its own pipeline on the public reads, namely fastp trimming at Q25 and MiXCR clone calling, and kept in-frame beta chains. Under each unique CDR3 protein, matching rows form one entry showing the most common genes and DNA. This sample has tens of thousands of distinct CDR3 sequences in its table, and more than 9% of those were observed once. Approximately 16% of the sample belongs to the ten largest clones. The sample taken for sequencing was whole blood. The origin of the receptors is an adult who was a healthcare worker with PCR-confirmed SARS-CoV-2 infection or an uninfected control (not recorded which).

In its sample, this clonotype was seen many times. CDR3 DNA: TGTGCCAGCAGTTACTCCCTTAGGGACAATGAGCAGTTCTTC. Protein product: CASSYSLRDNEQFF. V and J are TRBV6-5 and TRBJ2-1; D is unresolved. Germline CDR1 and CDR2: MNHEY and SVGAGI. V lost 0 bases and J lost 5, with 8 bases in between. The length of the CDR3 is 14 residues.

This clonotype showed up many times. The chain is built from TRBV18 and TRBJ1-1, with D possibly TRBD1 on 5 matching bases. This CDR3 has 14 amino acids. The V gene's germline CDR1 is KGHSH and CDR2 LQKENI. V dropped 6 bases and J dropped 6 bases, with 17 bases sitting between them. The CDR3 nucleotides are TGTGCCAGCTCCCCATACCCCCGGGGGTCTGAAGCTTTCTTT. Its translation is CASSPYPRGSEAFF.

The V call is TRBV29-1, the J call TRBJ1-4; no reliable D call. CDR3 length: 10 residues. Germline V lookup: CDR1 SQVTM, CDR2 ANQGSEA. V was trimmed by 6 bases and J by 11 bases, leaving 10 bases between them. The CDR3 region has the DNA TGCAGCGTCCTGGCGGGGAAACTGTTTTTT. Translation: CSVLAGKLFF.

This clonotype was counted ten times or more. The CDR3 nucleotides are TGCAGTGCTAGAGCAAACGGGGGGGCCTTCTCTGGGGCCAACGTCCTGACTTTC. Translating gives CSARANGGAFSGANVLTF. The rearrangement links TRBV20-1 to TRBJ2-6; 8 nucleotides align to TRBD2. The V segment lost 1 base and the J segment 0 bases; nucleotides outside the gene matches: 8. The CDR3 is 18 amino acids. Germline V gene data show CDR1 as DFQATT and CDR2 as SNEGSKA (reference sequence).

This clonotype has ten or more counts. The chain employs TRBV5-1 and TRBJ1-1; D gene unclear. The V gene's germline CDR1 is SGHRS and CDR2 YFSETQ. There are 16 residues in the CDR3. With 0 bases removed from V and 3 bases from J, the gap between germline ends came to 15 bases. This CDR3 is CASSLEDKTGDTEAFF. The CDR3 DNA follows: TGCGCCAGCAGCTTGGAAGACAAAACCGGGGACACTGAAGCTTTCTTT.

The chain links TRBV7-8 to TRBJ2-1; D perhaps matches TRBD2 (6 bases). The germline V and J ends were trimmed by 1 base and 0 bases, with 16 bases remaining between them. Germline CDR1 is SGHVS and CDR2 is FQNEAQ. The CDR3 sequence is 18 residues long. The chain's CDR3 is CASSLGVMTRSSYNEQFF. The CDR3 region has the DNA TGTGCCAGCAGCTTAGGTGTCATGACTAGGAGCTCCTACAATGAGCAGTTCTTC.

This clonotype was picked up a small number of times. V and J are TRBV9 and TRBJ2-1; D may be TRBD1 (6 bases). V was pared by 0 bases and J by 6 bases, with 16 bases between. Germline V gene sequence: CDR1 SGDLS, CDR2 YYNGEE. The CDR3 length is 16 residues. The DNA of the CDR3 is TGTGCCAGCAGCGTAGAACCGACCAGGGGTGCCAATGAGCAGTTCTTC. Protein: CASSVEPTRGANEQFF.

The V and J genes are TRBV2 and TRBJ2-5; 7 positions match TRBD2. This CDR3 region has 13 residues. CDR1 SNHLY and CDR2 FYNNEI come from the germline V gene. Losses at the gene ends were 8 bases for V and 5 bases for J; bases not matched to a gene: 8. The CDR3 sequence: CASGRGLGETQYF. The CDR3, as DNA: TGTGCCAGCGGGCGGGGGTTAGGGGAGACCCAGTACTTC. Using reference TRBV2 and TRBJ2-5 for the parts outside the CDR3, the full variable domain is EPEVTQTPSHQVTQMGQEVILRCVPISNHLYFYWYRQILGQKVEFLVSFYNNEISEKSEIFDDQFSVERPDGSNFTLKIRSTKLEDSAMYFCASGRGLGETQYFGPGTRLLVL.

V gene TRBV14 combines with J gene TRBJ1-2; D not certain. The CDR3 runs 13 residues. CDR1 is SGHDN, CDR2 FVKESK, per germline. V was pared by 2 bases and J by 8 bases, with 12 bases between. CDR3 region: CASSQQALGGYTF. The CDR3 DNA is TGTGCCAGCAGCCAACAGGCCCTAGGCGGCTACACCTTC.

The table lists this clonotype with a few counts. The chain recombines TRBV7-2 with TRBJ2-7; a possible D gene is TRBD1 (6 bases). Trimming pared 5 bases from V and 3 bases from J, leaving 14 bases between. Germline CDR1 is SGHTA and CDR2 is FQGNSA. The CDR3 consists of 14 residues. CDR3: CASSIVGQIYEQYF. The CDR3 coding sequence is TGTGCCAGCAGCATAGTCGGACAGATCTACGAGCAGTACTTC.

This clonotype was picked up a small number of times. The chain has TRBV21-1 and TRBJ2-1; the table's D call TRBD2 went unverified against the DNA. TRBV21-1 is labeled a pseudogene. The CDR3 is 19 amino acids. CDR3 amino acids: CASIDLDPGTSGSHNEQFF. The CDR3 nucleotides are TGTGCCAGCATCGATTTGGACCCCGGGACTAGCGGGAGTCACAATGAGCAGTTCTTC.

This clonotype was seen a few times. This sequence joins TRBV20-1 and TRBJ1-6; the D is unclear. The CDR3 is 13 residues long. Germline CDR1 reads DFQATT; CDR2 reads SNEGSKA (reference sequence). The V gene lost 1 base and the J gene lost 8 bases, with 9 bases spanning the gap. The CDR3 loop reads CSARVGPDSPLHF. The CDR3 DNA sequence: TGCAGTGCTAGAGTAGGCCCGGATTCACCCCTCCACTTT.

The chain couples TRBV7-9 to TRBJ2-7; a possible D gene is TRBD1 (6 bases). V gave up 5 bases and J gave up 3 bases, with 14 bases separating them. The CDR3 has 14 amino acids. CDR1 is SEHNR, CDR2 FQNEAQ, per germline (reference sequence). The CDR3, as DNA: TGTGCCAGCAGCCCGACGGGACAACTCTACGAGCAGTACTTC. This encodes CASSPTGQLYEQYF.

This clonotype was seen at least ten times. This chain uses TRBV5-1 with TRBJ1-4; 8 bases fit TRBD1. This CDR3 region has 16 residues. The V segment lost 3 bases and the J segment 3 bases; nucleotides outside the gene matches: 7. Germline V gene sequence: CDR1 SGHRS, CDR2 YFSETQ. The CDR3 loop is CASSSTGAAANEKLFF. DNA of the CDR3: TGCGCCAGCAGCTCGACAGGGGCGGCGGCTAATGAAAAACTGTTTTTT.

The chain recombines TRBV20-1 with TRBJ2-7; 9 bases line up with TRBD2. Germline lookup yields CDR1 DFQATT and CDR2 SNEGSKA (reference sequence). The CDR3 length is 15 residues. J was trimmed by 4 bases and V by 2 bases; bases with no gene match: 9. The CDR3 protein is CSARSKAGGKYEQYF. The CDR3 DNA reads TGCAGTGCTAGAAGTAAGGCGGGGGGGAAGTACGAGCAGTACTTC.

This clonotype was detected ten times or more. This chain joins TRBV11-2 and TRBJ2-1; TRBD2 matches at 15 bases. Germline-derived CDR1 and CDR2 are SGHAT and FQNNGV. This CDR3 is 19 amino acids long. With V trimmed by 5 bases and J by 8 bases, 16 bases remained unmatched. CDR3 nucleotide sequence: TGTGCCAGCAGCCAGGCAGACCCCGGACTAGCGGGAGGGCCGGATGAGCAGTTCTTC. Amino acid sequence: CASSQADPGLAGGPDEQFF.

This clonotype has a count of ten or more. V is TRBV29-1 and J is TRBJ1-1; possibly TRBD1 for D (5 bases). Germline CDR1 and CDR2: SQVTM and ANQGSEA. Trimming stripped 7 bases from V and 10 bases from J, with 19 bases between. The CDR3 is 12 amino acids. DNA of the CDR3: TGCAGCGCCCTCGTCCAGGGATTGATAGCTTTCTTT. The encoded protein is CSALVQGLIAFF.

This chain joins TRBV29-1 and TRBJ2-5, with TRBD1 matching over 7 bases. V lost 6 bases to trimming and J lost 6 bases; unmatched junction nucleotides: 7. Germline CDR1 is SQVTM and CDR2 is ANQGSEA. The CDR3 loop spans 12 amino acids. CDR3 in amino acids: CSVRTGAQTQYF. CDR3 DNA: TGCAGCGTGAGGACAGGTGCACAGACCCAGTACTTC. Combining the CDR3 with reference TRBV29-1 and TRBJ2-5 gives the whole variable domain SAVISQKPSRDICQRGTSLTIQCQVDSQVTMMFWYRQQPGQSLTLIATANQGSEATYESGFVIDKFPISRPNLTFSTLTVSNMSPEDSSIYLCSVRTGAQTQYFGPGTRLLVL.